The T cell receptor (beta chain) described here comes from a study of T cell repertoires in cytomegalovirus infection. CDR3 length: 17 residues. The V segment lost 1 base and the J segment 2 bases; nucleotides outside the gene matches: 9. Per the germline V gene, CDR1 is SEHNR and CDR2 is FQNEAQ (reference sequence). This clonotype came up a few times. Its cognate antigen is unknown. A single record per CDR3 protein comes from TCRdb applying MiXCR to the reads. The table shows tens of thousands of distinct CDR3 sequences, with roughly 22% occurring only once. This clonotype was obtained from a human donor in good health (CMV status not recorded). Some clones in this sample may be carry-over from other donors' samples. The input for sequencing was CD8+ T cells from cultured PBMCs, taken from culture after CMV antigen stimulation. This chain connects TRBV7-9 to TRBJ2-5, with 8 positions matching TRBD1. The CDR3 loop reads CASSLVGQGAAQETQYF. The CDR3 nucleotides read TGTGCCAGCAGCTTAGTGGGGCAGGGGGCTGCGCAAGAGACCCAGTACTTC.